Listed below are T cell receptor beta chains from one sample, sequenced in a study of response to subunit inactivated influenza vaccine. Using its own MiXCR run on the RT-PCR reads, TCRdb lists one record per CDR3 protein. Here the sample spans fewer than 600,000 distinct CDR3 sequences, approximately 7.7% being singletons. The material was PBMCs from blood, obtained 23 months after vaccination. Receptor source: a man between 50 and 69 years old who received an inactivated influenza vaccine. The CDR3 runs from the conserved cysteine through the conserved F or W. The D gene is left open where the match is weak. Part of the rows lack a size; the others show once, few, many or a class for expanded clones.

clone size,V gene,D gene,CDR3 length,J gene,CDR3 protein,CDR3 DNA
few,TRBV6-5,NA,14,TRBJ1-6,CASSYSTDNSPLHF,TGTGCCAGCAGTTACTCGACAGATAATTCACCCCTCCACTTT
few,TRBV5-4,TRBD1,16,TRBJ2-1,CASSLVGQGRPNEQFF,TGTGCCAGCAGCTTGGTGGGACAGGGGAGGCCTAATGAGCAGTTCTTC
many,TRBV12-3/TRBV12-4,TRBD2,15,TRBJ2-2,CASSFSGRATGELFF,TGTGCCAGCAGTTTCTCCGGGAGGGCCACCGGGGAGCTGTTTTTT
NA,TRBV4-3,NA,16,TRBJ1-4,CASSRSVIATNEKLFF,TGCGCCAGCAGCCGCTCAGTTATAGCAACTAATGAAAAACTGTTTTTT
NA,TRBV13,NA,13,TRBJ2-7,CASSLEEGDEQYF,TGTGCCAGCAGCTTAGAGGAGGGGGACGAGCAGTACTTC
few,TRBV12-3/TRBV12-4,NA,12,TRBJ1-2,CASSQSHYGYTF,TGTGCCAGCAGCCAGAGTCACTATGGCTACACCTTC
NA,TRBV20-1,NA,14,TRBJ2-7,CSARPTRSSYEQYF,TGCAGTGCTAGACCCACCCGGAGCTCCTACGAGCAGTACTTC
NA,TRBV7-2,NA,12,TRBJ2-3,CASGNGARTQYF,TGTGCCAGCGGGAACGGAGCACGCACGCAGTATTTT
NA,TRBV6-5,NA,14,TRBJ2-3,CASSYPGSTDTQYF,TGTGCCAGCAGTTATCCAGGTAGCACAGATACGCAGTATTTT
few,TRBV4-3,NA,16,TRBJ2-5,CASSLYLRRVGETQYF,TGCGCCAGCAGCCTCTACCTTCGGCGAGTGGGGGAGACCCAGTACTTC
few,TRBV20-1,NA,11,TRBJ2-2,CSAENTGELFF,TGCAGTGCGGAAAACACCGGGGAGCTGTTTTTT
NA,TRBV6-5,NA,18,TRBJ1-6,CASSSGTFKISYNSPLHF,TGTGCCAGCAGTTCCGGGACTTTCAAGATCTCCTATAATTCACCCCTCCACTTT
few,TRBV7-8,NA,16,TRBJ1-4,CASSFTRPGPNEKLFF,TGTGCCAGCAGCTTCACCCGGCCGGGACCTAATGAAAAACTGTTTTTT
few,TRBV7-2,TRBD2,17,TRBJ2-5,CASSFSGAGAIQETQYF,TGTGCCAGCAGCTTTTCGGGAGCGGGGGCAATTCAAGAGACCCAGTACTTC
few,TRBV4-2,NA,13,TRBJ1-5,CASSQGSHQPQHF,TGTGCCAGCAGCCAAGGAAGCCATCAGCCCCAGCATTTT
many,TRBV9,TRBD1,16,TRBJ2-6,CASSDRQGAGANVLTF,TGTGCCAGCAGCGATCGACAGGGAGCTGGGGCCAACGTCCTGACTTTC
few,TRBV20-1,TRBD1,18,TRBJ2-2,CSARARDRGGYDTGELFF,TGCAGTGCTAGAGCCCGGGACAGGGGTGGATACGACACCGGGGAGCTGTTTTTT
many,TRBV7-9,TRBD1,15,TRBJ1-1,CASSLGQGARTEAFF,TGTGCCAGCAGCTTAGGGCAGGGGGCGAGAACTGAAGCTTTCTTT
many,TRBV6-2/TRBV6-3,NA,13,TRBJ1-2,CASSYSGIDGYTF,TGTGCCAGCAGTTATTCAGGGATTGATGGCTACACCTTC
NA,TRBV7-2,NA,13,TRBJ2-5,CASSQNPRRTQYF,TGTGCCAGCAGCCAAAATCCTCGTAGGACCCAGTACTTC
many,TRBV24-1,NA,11,TRBJ2-2,CATSVGGELFF,TGTGCCACCAGTGTCGGCGGGGAGCTGTTTTTT
many,TRBV12-3/TRBV12-4,NA,15,TRBJ2-2,CASSRTAESTGELFF,TGTGCCAGCAGTCGGACAGCCGAAAGCACCGGGGAGCTGTTTTTT
few,TRBV28,NA,13,TRBJ1-1,CASSLIGHTEAFF,TGTGCCAGCAGTTTAATTGGGCACACTGAAGCTTTCTTT
many,TRBV12-3/TRBV12-4,NA,14,TRBJ2-2,CASSLAASPGELFF,TGTGCCAGCAGTTTAGCGGCCTCTCCGGGGGAGCTGTTTTTT